The 12 T cell receptor beta chains reported below all come from one sample, sequenced in a study of lymphopenia after photon versus proton radiotherapy. Clones were read by immunoSEQ multiplex PCR, and TCRdb kept only the in-frame ones, dropping some. Of 15,000 to 20,000 clones in the sample, 84% are singletons; the top ten hold around 20%. Sample: peripheral blood, taken from a patient treated with proton-based radiotherapy. The origin of the receptors is a man aged 70 or older with pancreatic cancer.

This chain links TRBV7-8 with TRBJ1-5; no definite D call. Germline values: CDR1 SGHVS, CDR2 FQNEAQ. V lost 0 bases and J lost 7, with 13 bases in between. The CDR3 spans 15 residues. CDR3 bases: TGTGCCAGCAGCTTAGCGGATCCTCGGCGGCAGCCCCAGCATTTT. Translation gives CASSLADPRRQPQHF.

This clone appeared once. CDR3: CAWRDSRDNSPLHF. CDR3 DNA: TGTGCCTGGAGGGATTCGAGAGATAATTCACCCCTCCACTTT. V is TRBV30 and J is TRBJ1-6; D is undetermined. Germline V gene data show CDR1 as GTSNPN and CDR2 as SVGIG (reference sequence). Trimming cost V 3 bases and J 5 bases, with 11 bases left between them. This CDR3 region has 14 residues.

The chain uses TRBV6-6 and TRBJ1-5; D remains unclear. CDR3 length: 14 amino acids. V was pared by 0 bases and J by 6 bases, with 9 bases between. Germline V gene lookup returns CDR1 MNHNY and CDR2 SVGAGI (reference sequence). CDR3: CASSYSRLGQPQHF. In nucleotides, the CDR3 is TGTGCCAGCAGTTACTCAAGGTTAGGTCAGCCCCAGCATTTT.

The genes are TRBV28 and TRBJ2-1; possibly TRBD2 for D (5 bases). Germline V lookup: CDR1 MDHEN, CDR2 SYDVKM. V was cut by 2 bases and J by 7 bases, with 18 bases left in between. This CDR3 region has 16 residues. CDR3 loop: CASSLPGLRPGNEQFF. CDR3 DNA: TGTGCCAGCAGTTTACCCGGCCTAAGGCCGGGGAATGAGCAGTTCTTC.

The chain carries TRBV15 and TRBJ2-5, with D unresolved. This CDR3 region has 14 residues. Trimming cost V 5 bases and J 0 bases, with 10 bases left between them. CDR1 LNHNV and CDR2 YYDKDF come from the germline V gene (reference sequence). Here the CDR3 reads CATSPGSYQETQYF. CDR3 nucleotide sequence: TGTGCCACCAGCCCCGGATCGTACCAAGAGACCCAGTACTTC.

This clone appeared once. The rearrangement links TRBV11-3 to TRBJ2-5, with 8 nucleotides matching TRBD2. This CDR3 has 14 residues. Trimming cost V 5 bases and J 4 bases; bases outside gene matches: 6. Germline CDR1 is SGHNT and CDR2 is YENEEA. The CDR3, as DNA: TGTGCCAGCAGCCGCTTCGGGGGGGGAGAGACCCAGTACTTC. It is translated as CASSRFGGGETQYF.

The rearrangement links TRBV5-1 to TRBJ1-5; D remains ambiguous. Germline assignment: CDR1 SGHRS and CDR2 YFSETQ. V was pared by 4 bases and J by 0 bases, with 14 bases between. This CDR3 spans 16 amino acids. Written as DNA, the CDR3 is TGCGCCAGCAGCCCAGGAACCGGGAGTAGCAATCAGCCCCAGCATTTT. This gives the protein CASSPGTGSSNQPQHF.

The chain combines TRBV9 with TRBJ1-2; no definite D call. Trimming shortened V by 0 bases and J by 6 bases, and 15 bases separated the two germline ends. The CDR3 spans 15 residues. Germline V gene data show CDR1 as SGDLS and CDR2 as YYNGEE. The CDR3 DNA reads as TGTGCCAGCAGCGTAGTGACTCCTAACACCGATGGCTACACCTTC. Residues: CASSVVTPNTDGYTF.

This chain uses TRBV5-6 with TRBJ2-2; maybe TRBD1 (6 bases). Trimming cost V 0 bases and J 0 bases, with 9 bases left between them. This CDR3 spans 16 amino acids. Per the germline V gene, CDR1 is SGHDT and CDR2 is YYEEEE. The CDR3 region has the DNA TGTGCCAGCAGCTTGGGCACAGGGACGAACACCGGGGAGCTGTTTTTT. Amino acid sequence: CASSLGTGTNTGELFF.

The chain joins TRBV6-5 to TRBJ2-5; D might be TRBD1 (6 bases). The V gene's germline CDR1 is MNHEY and CDR2 SVGAGI. CDR3 length: 16 residues. V was pared by 2 bases and J by 5 bases, with 18 bases between. CDR3 nucleotides: TGTGCCAGCAGTTACGGAAGACAGAGCCAGGGGGAGACCCAGTACTTC. It specifies CASSYGRQSQGETQYF.

V and J are TRBV15 and TRBJ2-1; 10 nucleotides align to TRBD2. J lost 5 bases, V lost 0 bases, and 7 bases had no gene match. The CDR3 has 17 amino acids. CDR1 LNHNV and CDR2 YYDKDF come from the germline V gene (reference sequence). The CDR3 protein is CATSREKASGGHNEQFF. CDR3 bases: TGTGCCACCAGCAGAGAAAAGGCTAGCGGGGGCCACAATGAGCAGTTCTTC.

The chain couples TRBV4-1 to TRBJ1-6, with D possibly being TRBD1 (5 bases). Trimming left V 8 bases short and J 8 bases short, with 19 bases between. CDR3 length: 15 residues. Germline V gives CDR1 MGHRA, CDR2 YSYEKL. This CDR3 reads CASGPGGPRDSPLHF. CDR3 sequence (DNA): TGCGCCAGCGGACCTGGGGGACCTCGGGATTCACCCCTCCACTTT.